The 5 T cell receptor beta chains given below trace back to one sample, sequenced in a study of blood T cell repertoires in COVID-19. Sequenced by immunoSEQ multiplex PCR; TCRdb stores in-frame clones only, minus some. The repertoire includes 150,000 to 200,000 clones, less than 90% of them detected once, and more than 7.5% sits in the top ten. Sequenced sample: peripheral blood. These receptor sequences come from a woman in her 70s with COVID-19, enrolled during active disease.

This clone was detected only once. V usage is TRBV9 and J usage is TRBJ2-3; TRBD2 aligns across 7 bases. This CDR3 contains 17 residues. Germline loops: CDR1 SGDLS, CDR2 YYNGEE. V shed 0 bases and J 2 bases; nucleotides not matched to a gene: 9. The CDR3, as DNA: TGTGCCAGCAGCGTAGGACTAGCAAGTCGGCTCACAGATACGCAGTATTTT. Translation gives CASSVGLASRLTDTQYF.

The chain has TRBV30 and TRBJ1-5; D gene uncertain. The germline V gene encodes CDR1 GTSNPN and CDR2 SVGIG (reference sequence). Trimming removed 1 base at V and 0 bases at J, with 7 bases between. The CDR3 length is 14 residues. This CDR3 is CAWSGRGSNQPQHF. DNA of the CDR3: TGTGCCTGGAGTGGTCGGGGTAGCAATCAGCCCCAGCATTTT.

In its sample, this clone was seen once. The gene calls are TRBV5-6 and TRBJ1-1, with D possibly being TRBD1 (6 bases). The CDR3 consists of 14 residues. Trimming took off 5 bases at V and 5 bases at J, with 16 bases between the two ends. Germline V CDR1 and CDR2: SGHDT, YYEEEE. In nucleotides, the CDR3 is TGTGCCAGCAGTCTGGACAGAGCGGAGACTGAAGCTTTCTTT. It codes for CASSLDRAETEAFF.

This rearrangement joins TRBV5-4 to TRBJ2-3; 9 bases fit TRBD2. The junction had 6 bases not matched to a gene; V was cut back by 4 bases and J by 0 bases. CDR1 is SGHNT, CDR2 YYREEE, per germline (reference sequence). The length of the CDR3 is 16 residues. The CDR3 region is CASSIGLARSTDTQYF. CDR3 bases: TGTGCCAGCAGCATTGGACTAGCGCGTAGCACAGATACGCAGTATTTT. Looking up the rest from reference TRBV5-4 and TRBJ2-3 gives the full variable domain: ETGVTQSPTHLIKTRGQQVTLRCSSQSGHNTVSWYQQALGQGPQFIFQYYREEENGRGNFPPRFSGLQFPNYSSELNVNALELDDSALYLCASSIGLARSTDTQYFGPGTRLTVL.

The J gene is TRBJ1-6, the V gene TRBV20-1; weak D call: TRBD1 (5 bases). Between the trimmed V and J ends, which lost 3 bases and 8 bases, there was a span of 11 bases. Germline V CDR1 and CDR2: DFQATT, SNEGSKA (reference sequence). There are 13 residues in the CDR3. The CDR3 DNA sequence: TGCAGTGCTAGTTCTCAAGGGGATTCACCCCTCCACTTT. It yields the protein CSASSQGDSPLHF.